The source of this TCR beta chain is a study of CD8+ T cells in alopecia areata. Study at large: Tofacitinib administration persisted for 6 to 18 months, succeeded by 6 months off drug. Study-level findings and limits: Scalp samples also contribute reads from the resident alphabeta T cells found in normal skin. Sharing of TCR sequences between patients (possibly for HLA-related reasons) was less clear than in mice.

Indicated treatment: oral pan-JAK inhibitor, 5-10 mg twice daily. It was from PBMCs that CD4+ and CD8+ T cells were sorted. This clone occurred once. Antigen specificity is unknown. Extracted RNA was reverse transcribed into cDNA, the sequencing template. Measured with immunoSEQ multiplex PCR; TCRdb has only the in-frame clones, and not every one. This table holds some 180,000 clones, roughly 53% found once. Looked up from germline, CDR1 is MGHDK and CDR2 is SYGVNS. V was pared by 7 bases and J by 4 bases, with 7 bases between. CDR3 length: 12 amino acids. The sequence was obtained from a human donor with alopecia areata. The chain employs TRBV25-1 and TRBJ2-2; the D is unclear. This specimen consisted of CD8+ T cells sorted from blood, obtained at week 24, from a patient treated with tofacitinib. The CDR3 is CASTQATGELFF. The CDR3 DNA follows: TGTGCCAGCACCCAGGCCACCGGGGAGCTGTTTTTT.